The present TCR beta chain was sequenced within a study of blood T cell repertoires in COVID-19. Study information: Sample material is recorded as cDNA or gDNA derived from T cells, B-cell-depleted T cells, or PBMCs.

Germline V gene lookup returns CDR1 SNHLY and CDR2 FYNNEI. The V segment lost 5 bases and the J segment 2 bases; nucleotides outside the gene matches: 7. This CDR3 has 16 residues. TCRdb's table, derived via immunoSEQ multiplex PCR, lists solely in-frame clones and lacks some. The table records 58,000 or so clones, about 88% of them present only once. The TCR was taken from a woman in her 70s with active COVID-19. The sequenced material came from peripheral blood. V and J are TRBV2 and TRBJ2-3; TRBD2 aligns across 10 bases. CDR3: CASSPAGTSVTDTQYF. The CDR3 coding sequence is TGTGCCAGCAGTCCGGCTGGGACTAGCGTCACAGATACGCAGTATTTT. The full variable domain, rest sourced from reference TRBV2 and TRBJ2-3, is EPEVTQTPSHQVTQMGQEVILRCVPISNHLYFYWYRQILGQKVEFLVSFYNNEISEKSEIFDDQFSVERPDGSNFTLKIRSTKLEDSAMYFCASSPAGTSVTDTQYFGPGTRLTVL.